The clone carrying this TCR beta chain was recorded at least ten times. Its antigen is as yet unknown. This record belongs to a study of T cells in Graves' hyperthyroidism and ophthalmopathy. Study background: Peripheral blood sampling occurred at initial diagnosis, before any treatment.

Amplified TCR beta CDR3 regions came from RNA transcripts. TCR CDR3 regions were first amplified by RT-PCR with HTBI primers. TCRdb called the multiplex PCR reads again in MiXCR, with one record for every CDR3 protein. The sample yields more than 500,000 distinct CDR3 sequences, roughly 16% seen once. Together with thyroid ultrasound, orbital computed tomography, serum thyroxine and TRAb, clinical symptoms were used for diagnoses. Study results and caveats: In the analysis, a 13 V-J model separated ophthalmopathy from stable hyperthyroidism.

Material: blood. The sequence derives from a woman in her twenties or thirties with Graves' ophthalmopathy.

CDR3 protein: CASSLDSETSTDTQYF. CDR3 in DNA: TGCGCCAGCAGCTTGGACAGTGAGACTAGCACAGATACGCAGTATTTT. This rearrangement joins TRBV5-1 to TRBJ2-3; D uncertain. In germline, CDR1 is SGHRS, CDR2 YFSETQ. CDR3 length: 16 amino acids. V lost 0 bases and J lost 0, with 11 bases in between.